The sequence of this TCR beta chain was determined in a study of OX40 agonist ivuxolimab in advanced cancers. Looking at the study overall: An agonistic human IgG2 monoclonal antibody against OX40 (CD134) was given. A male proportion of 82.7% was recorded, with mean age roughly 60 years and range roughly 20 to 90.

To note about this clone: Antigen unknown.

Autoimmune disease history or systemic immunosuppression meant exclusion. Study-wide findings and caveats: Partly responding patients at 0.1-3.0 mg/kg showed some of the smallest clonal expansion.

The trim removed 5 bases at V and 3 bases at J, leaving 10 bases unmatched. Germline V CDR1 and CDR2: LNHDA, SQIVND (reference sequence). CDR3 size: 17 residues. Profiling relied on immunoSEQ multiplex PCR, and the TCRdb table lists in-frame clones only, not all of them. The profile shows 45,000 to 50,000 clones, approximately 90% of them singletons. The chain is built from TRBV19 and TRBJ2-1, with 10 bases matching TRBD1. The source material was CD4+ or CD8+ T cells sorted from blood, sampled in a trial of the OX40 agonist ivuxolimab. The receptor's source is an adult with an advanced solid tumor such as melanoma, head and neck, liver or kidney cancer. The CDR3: CASSLNPTGGFYNEQFF. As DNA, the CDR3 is TGTGCCAGTAGTTTAAACCCGACAGGGGGCTTCTACAATGAGCAGTTCTTC. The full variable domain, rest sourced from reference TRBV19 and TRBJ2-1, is DGGITQSPKYLFRKEGQNVTLSCEQNLNHDAMYWYRQDPGQGLRLIYYSQIVNDFQKGDIAEGYSVSREKKESFPLTVTSAQKNPTAFYLCASSLNPTGGFYNEQFFGPGTRLTVL.